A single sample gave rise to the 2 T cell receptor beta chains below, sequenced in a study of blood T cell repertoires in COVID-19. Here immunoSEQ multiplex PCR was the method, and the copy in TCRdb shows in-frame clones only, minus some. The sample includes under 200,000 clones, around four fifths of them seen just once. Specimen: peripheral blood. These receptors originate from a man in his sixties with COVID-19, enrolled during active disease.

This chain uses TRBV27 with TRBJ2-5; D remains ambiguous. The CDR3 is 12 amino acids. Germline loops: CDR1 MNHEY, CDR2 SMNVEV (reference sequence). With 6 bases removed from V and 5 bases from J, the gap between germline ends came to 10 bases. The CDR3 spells CASSSGSETQYF. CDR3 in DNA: TGTGCCAGCAGCTCCGGTAGCGAGACCCAGTACTTC.

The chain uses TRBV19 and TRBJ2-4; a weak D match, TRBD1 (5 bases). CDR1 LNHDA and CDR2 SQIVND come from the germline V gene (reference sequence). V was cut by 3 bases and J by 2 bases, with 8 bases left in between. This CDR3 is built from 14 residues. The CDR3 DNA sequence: TGTGCCAGTAGTATCAGGGTAACCAAAAACATTCAGTACTTC. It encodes CASSIRVTKNIQYF.